This T cell receptor beta chain was observed in a study of esophageal squamous cell carcinoma under preoperative chemotherapy. Via MiXCR, TCRdb re-called the PCR reads, giving one row per CDR3 protein. Of some 11,000 distinct CDR3 sequences in the sample, 50% to 70% were seen once. The time point: after preoperative PTX-NDP chemotherapy. Remarks on this clonotype: Its antigen is undetermined. A junction end diverges from the germline sequence, so it may reflect a read error.

General study results and limits: After treatment, tumor-infiltrating lymphocytes apparently came partly from blood T cells.

The TCR was taken from a human donor with esophageal squamous cell carcinoma. The donor label of this sample is uncertain. This material was obtained from a patient given preoperative chemotherapy.

For the CDR3, the DNA is TGTGCCAGCAGTGAATCGGGGGGGAGAGCCAAAGATACTCAGTATTTC. Its protein is CASSESGGRAKDTQYF. V is TRBV6-1 and J is TRBJ2-3; 8 bases line up with TRBD2. Germline V gives CDR1 MNHNS, CDR2 SASEGT. The CDR3 length is 16 residues.